This T cell receptor beta chain came from a study of human T cells and chemical hapten exposure. Whole-study context: During the roughly 25-week study period, patients had diphenylcyclopropenone applied to the scalp every week.

Of note for this clonotype: At one boundary the junction diverges from the germline segment, which might be a read error.

The CDR3 contains 16 residues. For the library, individual cDNA molecules each received unique molecular identifiers. Study processing details: TCRs per sample had a median of approximately 98,000 and ranged from about 20,000 to 700,000. TCRdb used MiXCR to reprocess the RACE reads, holding one entry per CDR3 protein. TCRdb's processing, not the study's, gives the V and J calls here. Counted here are some 340,000 distinct CDR3 sequences, around 6.9% occurring once; the ten biggest clones make up 8.4%. The time point is: patch test 1, 2 weeks after DPC sensitization. As to treatment: therapeutic diphenylcyclopropenone sensitization with weekly scalp DPC. Alopecia patients between 18 and 70 years old and suitable for DPC were used as donors.

The clonotype originates from a woman aged 18-29 years with alopecia areata. Some clones in this sample may be carry-over from other donors' samples. This chain joins TRBV12-3 or TRBV12-4 and TRBJ2-2; 11 nucleotides align to TRBD2. The sample was whole blood, taken in connection with sensitization to the hapten diphenylcyclopropenone (DPC). The CDR3 sequence is CASSVGTSGPTGEMFF. The DNA of the CDR3 is TGTGCCAGCAGTGTCGGGACTAGCGGCCCCACCGGGGAGATGTTTTTT.